The sample holds a few counts of the clone carrying this TCR beta chain. The sample originates from a study of blood T cells in healthy people across ages. Study-wide context: When template switching was applied, about one barcoded beta molecule was captured per two T cells.

Primers used in a second PCR of about 7 to 12 cycles were a sample-barcoded 5' primer and a J-beta primer mix. CDR3-containing paired-end reads numbering at least 2.5 million came from each sample. TCRdb re-derived calls from the 5' RACE reads in MiXCR, one entry per CDR3 protein. The sample records 900,000 to 950,000 distinct CDR3 sequences, approximately 32% being singletons. V was pared by 8 bases and J by 5 bases, with 8 bases of the junction left unmatched. CDR3 size: 14 residues. Germline lookup yields CDR1 ENHRY and CDR2 SYGVKD. These data were also reused for a study on T cells of mothers and their children. That source notes: The sample comes from fewer than 10 healthy Caucasian donors: mothers and children. No persistent microchimeric T cell clones were detected at about 93 clones per million clonotypes sensitivity.

This chain joins TRBV10-3 and TRBJ2-2; 7 bases fit TRBD1. This clonotype was sampled from a woman between 40 and 50 years old in good health. Sequencing input: blood. The CDR3 reads CAIFETGKTGELFF. For the CDR3, the DNA is TGTGCCATCTTCGAGACAGGGAAGACCGGGGAGCTGTTTTTT.